This TCR beta chain was found in a study of blood T cell repertoires in COVID-19. Study-level background: The analysed material was cDNA or gDNA that came from T cells, B-cell-depleted T cells, or PBMCs.

Germline V gene data show CDR1 as SGHRS and CDR2 as YFSETQ. The CDR3 loop spans 19 amino acids. V dropped 4 bases and J dropped 2; count of bases not matched to a gene: 11. The table came from immunoSEQ multiplex PCR; TCRdb's copy has only in-frame clones and leaves some out. Altogether 200,000 to 300,000 clones are present, more than 80% being singletons, with the ten largest covering around 0.87%. In assigning cohorts, the study relied on participant-reported clinical history. The sequenced material came from PBMCs or T cells enriched from blood (not recorded which). V gene TRBV5-1 combines with J gene TRBJ2-3; TRBD2 matches at 15 bases. The sequence was collected from a man aged 50 or older who had been exposed to COVID-19. The CDR3 DNA sequence: TGCGCCAGCAGCCCGGGACTAGCGGGGGGTCAGGCATCCACAGATACGCAGTATTTT. It translates to CASSPGLAGGQASTDTQYF.